This TCR beta chain was documented in a study of T cells after yellow fever vaccination (dated by TCRdb to about 2019). Broadly, across the study: The SMART-Seq v4 Ultra Low Input RNA kit was used to prepare libraries from fractions with low cell numbers. Bulk PBMC replicates and cell subsets were isolated from blood drawn at multiple timepoints before and after both primary and secondary immunization. Two healthy male donors, one aged 18 to 29 and one aged 30 to 40 years, made up the cohort. To track T-cell clones before and after primary and booster YFV17D yellow fever vaccination, bulk TCR alpha and beta repertoires were sequenced longitudinally.

The instrument was an Illumina NovaSeq 6000. Synthesis of TCR cDNA relied on 5'RACE template switching, a step that introduced a universal primer site along with unique molecular identifiers. Priming for cDNA synthesis came from both the TCR alpha and TCR beta constant segments. Library amplification involved two PCR steps, and the second step added sample barcodes and sequencing adapters. Sequencing of the libraries was done on either Illumina HiSeq 2500 (2x100 bp) or NovaSeq (2x150 bp). On the authors' methods: MIGEC was used to demultiplex reads and collapse the reads into UMI consensus sequences, and MiXCR was used for V(D)J alignment. Clonotypes responding to the vaccine were identified with edgeR on replicate PBMC samples, with the criteria of FDR below 0.01 and a log2 fold change above 5 up to day 15. Each bulk clonotype was labeled CD4 or CD8 based on which sequenced repertoire, CD4 or CD8, contained the clonotype at higher abundance. TCRdb redid the processing of the public reads, applying fastp at Q25 and MiXCR, and retained in-frame beta chains. Each record represents a unique CDR3 protein, reported with the most common genes and DNA among its rows. It is TCRdb's table, rather than the study itself, that gives the V and J calls and clone size. Recorded for this sample are approximately 160,000 distinct CDR3 sequences; roughly a tenth of them occurred a single time. Approximately 39% of the sample comes from the top ten.

CDR1 and CDR2 were assigned from the germline V gene (reference sequence) as SEHNR and FQNEAQ. The junction carries 11 bases between V and J, which are trimmed by 3 bases and 0 bases respectively. Including the terminal cysteine and phenylalanine, the CDR3 comprises 15 residues. Just CDR3 DNA is preserved here, 45 bases in frame from base 1. Results the study describes overall, beyond this receptor: Compared with the primary T-cell response, the secondary T-cell response was faster but weaker, reaching its peak on day 5 rather than on day 15. A small share of clonotypes was detected in both CD4 and CD8 compartments, with the overlap likely arising from convergent recombination. Computational filtering was needed because FACS-sorted repertoires could contain abundant contaminating clonotypes from the bulk population. Most clones expanded after primary vaccination (roughly 96% of CD4 and around 89% of CD8) were re-detected after the booster, suggesting that broad memory maintenance occurred. Because only two donors were included in the study, the extent to which the findings can be generalized is limited.

This clonotype was counted between two and nine times. What this receptor recognizes is not known. Base qualities are not provided; no much larger clone lies one nucleotide away. The sample's treatment or condition label is to be understood as: live attenuated yellow fever vaccine strain. A standard Ficoll-Paque protocol was used to isolate PBMCs from peripheral blood. CD4 and CD8 T-cell fractions were isolated with Dynabeads CD4 and CD8 positive selection kits. RNA was extracted with TriZol from bulk PBMCs, CD4 and CD8 fractions, and dextramer-positive and dextramer-negative fractions. Sequencing used CD8+ T cells sorted from PBMCs, obtained 45 days after the yellow fever booster vaccination. The chain is encoded by TRBV7-9 joined to TRBJ1-1; the D segment could be TRBD1, given 5 matching bases. The receptor comes from a man aged 18-30 years who received the YFV17D yellow fever vaccine. The DNA sequence follows: TGTGCCAGCAGCTTGTCAACAGGTATGAACACTGAAGCTTTCTTT. Translation gives CASSLSTGMNTEAFF.